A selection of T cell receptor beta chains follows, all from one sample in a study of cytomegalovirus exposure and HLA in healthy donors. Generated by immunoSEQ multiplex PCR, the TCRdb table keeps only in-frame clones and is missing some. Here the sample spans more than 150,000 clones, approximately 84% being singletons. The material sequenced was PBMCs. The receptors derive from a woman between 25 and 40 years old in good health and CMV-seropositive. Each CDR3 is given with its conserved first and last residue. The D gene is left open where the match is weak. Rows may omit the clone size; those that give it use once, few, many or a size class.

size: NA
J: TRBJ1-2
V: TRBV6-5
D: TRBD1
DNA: TGTGCCAGCAGTTTCCGACAGGGGGCGAAAGGCTACACCTTC
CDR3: CASSFRQGAKGYTF

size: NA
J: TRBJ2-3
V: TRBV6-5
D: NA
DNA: TGTGCCATCAGTGAGGTACGGTCCACAGATACGCAGTATTTT
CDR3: CAISEVRSTDTQYF

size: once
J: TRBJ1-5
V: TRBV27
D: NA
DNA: TGTGCCAGCAGTTTACAGGGGAGCCAGCCCCAGCATTTT
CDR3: CASSLQGSQPQHF

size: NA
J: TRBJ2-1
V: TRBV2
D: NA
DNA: TGTGCCAGCCGAGAGAGCTCCTACAATGAGCAGTTCTTC
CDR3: CASRESSYNEQFF

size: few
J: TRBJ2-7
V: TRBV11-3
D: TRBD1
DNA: TGTGCCAGCAGCCCCGGACCGGGACAGCTTTACGAGCAGTACTTC
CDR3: CASSPGPGQLYEQYF

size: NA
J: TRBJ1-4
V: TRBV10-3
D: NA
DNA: TGTGCCATCAGTGAGTCGACCGACAGGAAACTGTTTTTT
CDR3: CAISESTDRKLFF

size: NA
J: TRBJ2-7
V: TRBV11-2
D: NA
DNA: TGTGCCAGCAGCTTAGAGACCGGGAACTACGAGCAGTACTTC
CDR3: CASSLETGNYEQYF

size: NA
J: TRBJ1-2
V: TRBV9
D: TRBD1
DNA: TGTGCCAGCAGCGCCTGGGGACAGGGGGAATGTGGCTACCCCTTC
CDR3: CASSAWGQGECGYPF

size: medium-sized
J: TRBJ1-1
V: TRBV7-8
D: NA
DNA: TGTGCCAGCAGCTTAAGCCGGGGGAGTACTGAAGCTTTCTTT
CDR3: CASSLSRGSTEAFF

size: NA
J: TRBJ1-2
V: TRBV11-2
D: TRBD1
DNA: TGTGCCAGCAGCTTAGTAGGGGGCGGCTATGGCTACACCTTC
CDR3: CASSLVGGGYGYTF

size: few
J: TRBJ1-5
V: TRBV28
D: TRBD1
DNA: TGTGCCAGCCTTCAGGGGGGTTCCAATCAGCCCCAGCATTTT
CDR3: CASLQGGSNQPQHF

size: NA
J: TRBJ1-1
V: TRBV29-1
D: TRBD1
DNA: TGCAGCGTTGAAGGGCACACAGGGGGGGTTGAAGCTTTCTTT
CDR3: CSVEGHTGGVEAFF

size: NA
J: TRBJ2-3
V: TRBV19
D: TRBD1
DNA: TGTGCCAGTAGTACCCGGGACAGGGCTCCAGATACGCAGTATTTT
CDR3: CASSTRDRAPDTQYF

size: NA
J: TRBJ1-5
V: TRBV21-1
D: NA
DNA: TGTGCCAGCAGCAAAGGGTTACAGGGAAATCAGCCCCAGCATTTT
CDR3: CASSKGLQGNQPQHF

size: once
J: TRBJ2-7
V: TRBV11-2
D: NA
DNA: TGTGCCAGCAGCTTAGGTTTCAGCGGCGAGCAGTACTTC
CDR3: CASSLGFSGEQYF

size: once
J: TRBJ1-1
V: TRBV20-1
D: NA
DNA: TGCAGTGCTAATCGCGGTGAAGCTTTCTTT
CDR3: CSANRGEAFF

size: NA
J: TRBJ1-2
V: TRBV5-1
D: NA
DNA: TGCGCCAGCAGCCCCGAGGCAGACTATGGCTACACCTTC
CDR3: CASSPEADYGYTF

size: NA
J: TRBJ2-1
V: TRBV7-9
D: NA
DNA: TGTGCCAGCAGCTTAGACGGGTACAATGAGCAGTTCTTC
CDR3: CASSLDGYNEQFF

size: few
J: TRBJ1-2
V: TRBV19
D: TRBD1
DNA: TGTGCCAGTAGTCCCGGAGGACAGGGAGGCTATGGCTACACCTTC
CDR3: CASSPGGQGGYGYTF

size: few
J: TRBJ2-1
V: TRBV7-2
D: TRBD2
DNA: TGTGCCAGCAGCTCGGGGGGGGTTGAGCAGTTCTTC
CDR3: CASSSGGVEQFF

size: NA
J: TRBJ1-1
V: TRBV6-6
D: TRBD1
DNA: TGTGCCAGCAGTCGGCAGGGGGTCACTGAAGCTTTCTTT
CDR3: CASSRQGVTEAFF

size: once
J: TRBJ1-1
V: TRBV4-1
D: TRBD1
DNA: TGCGCCAGCAGCCTATTAAAATCGGCTGGCCGGACAGGGGAAGGCATGAACACTGAAGCTTTCTTT
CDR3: CASSLLKSAGRTGEGMNTEAFF

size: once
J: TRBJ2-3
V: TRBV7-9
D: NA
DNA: TGTGCCAGCAGCTTCCCGACAGCGTCAGATACGCAGTATTTT
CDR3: CASSFPTASDTQYF

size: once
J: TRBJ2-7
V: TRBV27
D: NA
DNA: TGTGCCAGCAGTTTCCGACAGAGAACCTACGAGCAGTACTTC
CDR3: CASSFRQRTYEQYF

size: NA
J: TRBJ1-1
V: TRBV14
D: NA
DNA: TGTGCCAGCAGCCAAGAATTGCGCGCTGAAGCTTTCTTT
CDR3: CASSQELRAEAFF

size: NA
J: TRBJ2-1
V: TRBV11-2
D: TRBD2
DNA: TGTGCCAGCAGTTTAGTAGCGGGAGGGCCGTTAAATGAGCAGTTCTTC
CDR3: CASSLVAGGPLNEQFF

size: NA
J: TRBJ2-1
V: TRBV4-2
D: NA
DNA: TGTGCCAGCAGCCGAGAACAGGGCCGGGATGAGCAGTTCTTC
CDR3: CASSREQGRDEQFF

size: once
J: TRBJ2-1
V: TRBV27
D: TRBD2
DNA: TGTGCCAGCAGCGGACTAGGACCTGACAATGAGCAGTTCTTC
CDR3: CASSGLGPDNEQFF

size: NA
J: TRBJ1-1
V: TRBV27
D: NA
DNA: TGTGCCAGCAGTTTATCTAGGAGAACTGAAGCTTTCTTT
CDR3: CASSLSRRTEAFF

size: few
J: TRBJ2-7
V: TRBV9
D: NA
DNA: TGTGCCAGCAGCGTAGCGCCAGATAACTACGAGCAGTACTTC
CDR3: CASSVAPDNYEQYF

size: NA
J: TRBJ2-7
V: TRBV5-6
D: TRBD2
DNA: TGTGCCAGCAGCTTGGAGCCTTTAACTAGCGGGAGCGGCGAGCAGTACTTC
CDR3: CASSLEPLTSGSGEQYF

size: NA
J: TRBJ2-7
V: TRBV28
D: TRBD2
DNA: TGTGCCAGCCGACTAGCGGGGGCCTACGAGCAGTACTTC
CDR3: CASRLAGAYEQYF

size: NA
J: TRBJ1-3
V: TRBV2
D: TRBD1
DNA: TGTGCCAGCAGTGAAGACGCGGGACAGTTACCTTCAAACACCATATATTTT
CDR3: CASSEDAGQLPSNTIYF

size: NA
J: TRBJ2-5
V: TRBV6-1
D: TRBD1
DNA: TGTGCCAGCAGTGTCTTAGGGACAGGGACGAAAGAGACCCAGTACTTC
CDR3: CASSVLGTGTKETQYF

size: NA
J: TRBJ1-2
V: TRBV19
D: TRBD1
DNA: TGTGCCAGTAGTATCGCTCCCGGGACAGACTATGGCCACACCTTC
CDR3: CASSIAPGTDYGHTF

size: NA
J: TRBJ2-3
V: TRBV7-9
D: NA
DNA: TGTGCCAGCAGCTTAGGTTTGTGGGACTTTAACACAGATACGCAGTATTTT
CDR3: CASSLGLWDFNTDTQYF

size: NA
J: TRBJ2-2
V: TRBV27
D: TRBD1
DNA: TGTGCCATCAAGACAGGGGGCAACACCGGGGAGCTGTTTTTT
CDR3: CAIKTGGNTGELFF

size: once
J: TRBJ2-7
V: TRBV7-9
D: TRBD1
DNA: TGTGCCAGCAGACCTGACAGGGACGAGCAGTACTTC
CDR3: CASRPDRDEQYF

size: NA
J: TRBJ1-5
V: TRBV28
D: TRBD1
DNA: TGTGCCAGCATCTTCGGAGGGGACAGGGTAAATAGCAATCAGCCCCAGCATTTT
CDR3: CASIFGGDRVNSNQPQHF

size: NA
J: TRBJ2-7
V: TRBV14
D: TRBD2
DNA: TGTGCCAGCAGCCTTCCCATACCGACTAGCGGGAGGCTCGACTCCTACGAGCAGTACTTC
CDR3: CASSLPIPTSGRLDSYEQYF

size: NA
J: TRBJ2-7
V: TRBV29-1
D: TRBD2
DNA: TGCAGCGGTACGGTGCTAGCGGGGTTGTCCTACGAGCAGTACTTC
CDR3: CSGTVLAGLSYEQYF

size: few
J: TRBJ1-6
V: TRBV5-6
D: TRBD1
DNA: TGTGCCAGCAGCCGGAGCGTGGGGACAGGTTCACCCCTCCACTTT
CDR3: CASSRSVGTGSPLHF

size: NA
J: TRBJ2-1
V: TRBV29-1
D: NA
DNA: TGCAGCGGGACACTGAATGAGCAGTTCTTC
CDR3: CSGTLNEQFF

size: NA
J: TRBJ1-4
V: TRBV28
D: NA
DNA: TGTGCCAGCAGTCCTGACCCCGGGACAATGAGTGAAAAACTGTTTTTT
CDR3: CASSPDPGTMSEKLFF

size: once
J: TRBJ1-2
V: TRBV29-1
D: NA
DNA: TGCAGCGTTGAGTCAAACTATGGCTACACCTTC
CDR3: CSVESNYGYTF

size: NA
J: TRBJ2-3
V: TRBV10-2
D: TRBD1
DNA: TGCGCCAGCAGTGAGTTCGGTGGACAGGTAACAGATACGCAGTATTTT
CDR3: CASSEFGGQVTDTQYF

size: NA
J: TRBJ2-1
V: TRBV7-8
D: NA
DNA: TGTGCCAGCAGCTTAGGCCCGGGTAATGAGCAGTTCTTC
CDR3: CASSLGPGNEQFF

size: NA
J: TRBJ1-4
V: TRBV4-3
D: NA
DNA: TGCGCCAGCAGCCAAGAGGGGGCCGAGGGAGAAAAACTGTTTTTT
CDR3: CASSQEGAEGEKLFF

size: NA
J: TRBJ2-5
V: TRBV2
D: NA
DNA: TGTGCCAGCAGTGAAGTTTTTACTCAAGAGACCCAGTACTTC
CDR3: CASSEVFTQETQYF

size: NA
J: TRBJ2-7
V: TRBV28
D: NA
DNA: TGTGCCAGCCTTAGTTGGACTGTCTACGAGCAGTACTTC
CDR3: CASLSWTVYEQYF

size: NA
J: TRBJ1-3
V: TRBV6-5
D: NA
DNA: TGTGCCAGCAGTTACCGGACAGACATCCCTGGAAACACCATATATTTT
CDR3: CASSYRTDIPGNTIYF

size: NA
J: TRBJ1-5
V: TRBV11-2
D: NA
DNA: TGTGCCAGCAGCGTCGGAACAGGACCCGCTCAGCCCCAGCATTTT
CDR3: CASSVGTGPAQPQHF

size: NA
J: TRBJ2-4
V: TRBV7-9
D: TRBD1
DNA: TGTGCCAGCAGCCCTGTCCGTGGACAGGGGTCTAACGGCAAAAACATTCAGTACTTC
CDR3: CASSPVRGQGSNGKNIQYF

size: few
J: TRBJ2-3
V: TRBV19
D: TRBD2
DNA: TGTGCCAGTAGTATGGGGACTAGCGGGGGAGATACGCAGTATTTT
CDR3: CASSMGTSGGDTQYF